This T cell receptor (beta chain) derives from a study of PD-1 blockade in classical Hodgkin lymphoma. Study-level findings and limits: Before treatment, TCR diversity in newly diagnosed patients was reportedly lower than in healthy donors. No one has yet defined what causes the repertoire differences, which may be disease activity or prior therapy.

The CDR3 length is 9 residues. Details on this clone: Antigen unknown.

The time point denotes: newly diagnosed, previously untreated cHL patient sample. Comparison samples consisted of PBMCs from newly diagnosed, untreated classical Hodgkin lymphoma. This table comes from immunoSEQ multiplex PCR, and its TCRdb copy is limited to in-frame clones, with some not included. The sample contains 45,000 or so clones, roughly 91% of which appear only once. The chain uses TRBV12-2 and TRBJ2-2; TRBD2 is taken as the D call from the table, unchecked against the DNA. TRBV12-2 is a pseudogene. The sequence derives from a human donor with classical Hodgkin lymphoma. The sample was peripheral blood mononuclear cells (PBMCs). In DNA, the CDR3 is TGTGCAACTACCGGGGAGCTGTTTTTT. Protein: CATTGELFF.